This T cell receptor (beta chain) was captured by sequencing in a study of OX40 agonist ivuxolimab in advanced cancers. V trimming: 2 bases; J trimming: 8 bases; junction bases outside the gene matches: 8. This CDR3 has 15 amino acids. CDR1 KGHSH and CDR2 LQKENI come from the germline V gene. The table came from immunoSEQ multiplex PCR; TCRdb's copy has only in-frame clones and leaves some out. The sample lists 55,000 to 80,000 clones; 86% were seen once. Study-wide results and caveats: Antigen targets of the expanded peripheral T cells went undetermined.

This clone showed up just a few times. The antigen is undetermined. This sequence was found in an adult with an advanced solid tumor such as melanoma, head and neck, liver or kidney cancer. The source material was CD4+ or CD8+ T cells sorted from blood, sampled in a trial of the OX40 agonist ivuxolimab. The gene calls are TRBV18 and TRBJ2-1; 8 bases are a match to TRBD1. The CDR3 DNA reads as TGTGCCAGCTCACCAGTTACAGGGGGAAGGGATGAGCAGTTCTTC. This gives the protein CASSPVTGGRDEQFF.